The clone carrying this T cell receptor beta chain was detected a few times. Its specificity is not known. TCRdb used MiXCR to reprocess the RT-PCR reads, holding one entry per CDR3 protein. The repertoire consists of under 800,000 distinct CDR3 sequences, with about 15% occurring once and the leading ten covering 5.5% to 8%. V lost 1 base, J lost 0 bases, and 12 bases lay in between. Per the germline V gene, CDR1 is MNHEY and CDR2 is SMNVEV (reference sequence). This CDR3 has 17 amino acids. The entry originates in a study of response to subunit inactivated influenza vaccine. Study-wide results and caveats: Authors proposed each seasonal influenza vaccination draws in few new T cells.

The V and J genes are TRBV27 and TRBJ2-2; D is undetermined. This sequence was found in a man in his fifties or sixties who received an inactivated influenza vaccine. The sequencing here drew on PBMCs from blood, taken roughly 15 days before vaccination. CDR3 sequence reads: CASSLYPATANTGELFF. For the CDR3, the DNA is TGTGCCAGCAGTTTATATCCAGCGACCGCGAACACCGGGGAGCTGTTTTTT.